A few counts support the clone carrying this T cell receptor beta chain. This specimen comes from a study of blood T cell repertoires in COVID-19. Repertoires were generated with immunoSEQ multiplex PCR, while TCRdb's copy carries only in-frame clones and drops some. The sample yields fewer than 130,000 clones, around 79% seen once. CDR1 SGHTA and CDR2 FQGNSA come from the germline V gene. The V and J ends lost 0 bases and 4 bases respectively, with 9 bases between them. CDR3 length: 14 amino acids. Input material: peripheral blood. This chain links TRBV7-2 with TRBJ1-2; D is unclear. This sequence originates from a man aged 65 to 79 with active or convalescent COVID-19. CDR3 sequence: CASSLAGGSYGYTF. The CDR3, as DNA: TGTGCCAGCAGCTTAGCGGGAGGGAGCTATGGCTACACCTTC.